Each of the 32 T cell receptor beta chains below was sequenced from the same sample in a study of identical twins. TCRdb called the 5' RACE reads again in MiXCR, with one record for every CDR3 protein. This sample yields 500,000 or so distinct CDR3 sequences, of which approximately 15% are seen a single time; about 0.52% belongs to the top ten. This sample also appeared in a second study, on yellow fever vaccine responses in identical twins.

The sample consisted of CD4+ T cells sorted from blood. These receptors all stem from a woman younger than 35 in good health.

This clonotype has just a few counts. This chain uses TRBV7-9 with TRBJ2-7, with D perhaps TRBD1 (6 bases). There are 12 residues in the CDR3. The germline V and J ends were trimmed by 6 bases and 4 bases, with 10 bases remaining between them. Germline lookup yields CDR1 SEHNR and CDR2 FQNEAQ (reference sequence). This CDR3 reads CASSKTGYEQYF. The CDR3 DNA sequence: TGTGCCAGCAGTAAAACAGGGTACGAGCAGTACTTC.

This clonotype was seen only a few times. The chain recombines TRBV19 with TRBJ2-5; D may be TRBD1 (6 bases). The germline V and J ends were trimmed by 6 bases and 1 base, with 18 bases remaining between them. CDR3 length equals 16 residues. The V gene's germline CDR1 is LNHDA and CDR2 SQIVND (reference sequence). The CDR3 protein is CASSSPPGHFQETQYF. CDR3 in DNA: TGTGCCAGTAGCAGCCCCCCGGGACACTTCCAAGAGACCCAGTACTTC.

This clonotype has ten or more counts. Here the CDR3 DNA reads TGCGCCAGCAGCCAAGATATTGGGACAGGGGCCTACGAGCAGTACTTC. Encoded protein: CASSQDIGTGAYEQYF. The rearrangement links TRBV4-1 to TRBJ2-7, with TRBD1 matching 10 bases. With V trimmed by 0 bases and J by 2 bases, 4 bases remained unmatched. Germline V CDR1 and CDR2: MGHRA, YSYEKL. CDR3 length: 16 residues.

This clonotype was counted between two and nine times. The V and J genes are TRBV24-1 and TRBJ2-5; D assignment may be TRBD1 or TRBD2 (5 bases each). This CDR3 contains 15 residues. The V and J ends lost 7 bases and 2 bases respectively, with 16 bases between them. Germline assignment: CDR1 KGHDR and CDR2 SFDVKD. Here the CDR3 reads CATRGRPPQQETQYF. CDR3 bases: TGTGCCACCAGGGGACGTCCACCCCAACAAGAGACCCAGTACTTC.

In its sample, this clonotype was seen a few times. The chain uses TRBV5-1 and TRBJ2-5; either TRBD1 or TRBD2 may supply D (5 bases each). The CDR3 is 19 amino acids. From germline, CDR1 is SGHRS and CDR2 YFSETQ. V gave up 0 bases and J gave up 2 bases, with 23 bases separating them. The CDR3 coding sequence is TGCGCCAGCAGCTTGGGTCGCAGGGTCGGGACCGCAATACAAGAGACCCAGTACTTC. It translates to CASSLGRRVGTAIQETQYF.

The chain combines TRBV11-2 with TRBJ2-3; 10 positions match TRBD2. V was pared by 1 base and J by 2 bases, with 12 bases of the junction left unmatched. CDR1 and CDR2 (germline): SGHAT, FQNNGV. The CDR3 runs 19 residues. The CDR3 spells CASSLVGARLAGYTDTQYF. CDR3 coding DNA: TGTGCCAGCAGCTTAGTGGGAGCTCGACTAGCGGGTTACACAGATACGCAGTATTTT.

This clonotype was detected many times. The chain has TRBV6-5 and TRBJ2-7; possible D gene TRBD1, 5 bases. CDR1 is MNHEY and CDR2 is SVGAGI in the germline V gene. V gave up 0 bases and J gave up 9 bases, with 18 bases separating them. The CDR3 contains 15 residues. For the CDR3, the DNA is TGTGCCAGCAGTTACTCGAGGACACCGGCCGGCGGGCAGTACTTC. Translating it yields CASSYSRTPAGGQYF.

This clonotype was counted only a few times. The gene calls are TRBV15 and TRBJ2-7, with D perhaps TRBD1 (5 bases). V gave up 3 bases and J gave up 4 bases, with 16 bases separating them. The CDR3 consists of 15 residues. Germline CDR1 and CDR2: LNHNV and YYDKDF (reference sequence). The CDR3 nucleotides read TGTGCCACCAGCAGGTACCGACAGCCCAATTACGAGCAGTACTTC. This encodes CATSRYRQPNYEQYF.

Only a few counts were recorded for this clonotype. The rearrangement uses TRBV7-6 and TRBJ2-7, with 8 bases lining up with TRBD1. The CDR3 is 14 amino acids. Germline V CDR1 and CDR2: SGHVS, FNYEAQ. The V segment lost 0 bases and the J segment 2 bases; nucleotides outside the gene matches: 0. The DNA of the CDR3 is TGTGCCAGCAGCTTAGCGGACAGGGCCTACGAGCAGTACTTC. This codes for CASSLADRAYEQYF. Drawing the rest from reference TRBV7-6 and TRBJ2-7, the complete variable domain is GAGVSQSPRYKVTKRGQDVALRCDPISGHVSLYWYRQALGQGPEFLTYFNYEAQQDKSGLPNDRFSAERPEGSISTLTIQRTEQRDSAMYRCASSLADRAYEQYFGPGTRLTVT.

The CDR3 spells CSAQRSSGEQFF. The DNA for the CDR3 is TGCAGTGCGCAGCGTTCTAGCGGAGAGCAGTTCTTC. V and J are TRBV20-1 and TRBJ2-1, with 7 bases fitting TRBD2. J lost 10 bases, V lost 6 bases, and 9 bases had no gene match. The CDR3 consists of 12 residues. The germline gives CDR1 DFQATT, CDR2 SNEGSKA (reference sequence).

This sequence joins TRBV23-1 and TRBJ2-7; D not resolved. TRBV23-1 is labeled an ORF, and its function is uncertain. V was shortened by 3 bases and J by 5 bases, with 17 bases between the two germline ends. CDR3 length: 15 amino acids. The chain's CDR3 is CASSHPGPNGNEQYF. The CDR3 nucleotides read TGCGCCAGCAGTCACCCCGGGCCCAATGGGAACGAGCAGTACTTC.

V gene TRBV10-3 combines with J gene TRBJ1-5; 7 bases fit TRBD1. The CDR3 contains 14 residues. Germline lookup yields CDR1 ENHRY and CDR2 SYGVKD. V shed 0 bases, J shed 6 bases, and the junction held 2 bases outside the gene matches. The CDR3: CAISESPGGQPQHF. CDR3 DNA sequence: TGTGCCATCAGTGAGTCACCAGGGGGTCAGCCCCAGCATTTT.

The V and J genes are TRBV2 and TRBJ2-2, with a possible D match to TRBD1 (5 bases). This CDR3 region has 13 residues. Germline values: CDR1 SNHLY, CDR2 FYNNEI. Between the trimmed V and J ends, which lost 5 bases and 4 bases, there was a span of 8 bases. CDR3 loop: CASSQTVTGELFF. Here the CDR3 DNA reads TGTGCCAGCAGTCAGACAGTCACCGGGGAGCTGTTTTTT.

The CDR3 DNA sequence: TGTGCCAGCAGCTTAAAGGGAGGTCCTTACGAGCAGTACTTC. Translated: CASSLKGGPYEQYF. V and J are TRBV7-3 and TRBJ2-7, with D perhaps matching TRBD2 (6 bases). The CDR3 is made up of 14 amino acids. Deletions cut 1 base from V and 4 bases from J, with 11 bases between. Germline loops: CDR1 SGHTA, CDR2 FQGTGA.

CDR3 sequence: CASRLVADLTYEQYF. The CDR3 DNA sequence: TGTGCCAGTAGGTTAGTGGCAGACCTAACCTACGAGCAGTACTTC. The chain links TRBV19 to TRBJ2-7; no clear D gene. V was pared by 6 bases and J by 2 bases, with 17 bases between. This CDR3 has 15 residues. Germline V CDR1 and CDR2: LNHDA, SQIVND (reference sequence).

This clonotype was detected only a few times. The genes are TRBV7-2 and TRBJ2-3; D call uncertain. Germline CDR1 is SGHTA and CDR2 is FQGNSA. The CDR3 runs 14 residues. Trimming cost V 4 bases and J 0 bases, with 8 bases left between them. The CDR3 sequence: CASSSRRSTDTQYF. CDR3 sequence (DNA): TGTGCCAGCAGCTCGCGCAGGAGCACAGATACGCAGTATTTT.

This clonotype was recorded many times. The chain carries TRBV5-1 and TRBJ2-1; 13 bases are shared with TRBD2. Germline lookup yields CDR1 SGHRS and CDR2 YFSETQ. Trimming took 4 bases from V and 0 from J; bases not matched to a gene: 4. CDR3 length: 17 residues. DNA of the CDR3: TGCGCCAGCAGCGAGACTAGCGGGGGGAGCTCCTACAATGAGCAGTTCTTC. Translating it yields CASSETSGGSSYNEQFF.

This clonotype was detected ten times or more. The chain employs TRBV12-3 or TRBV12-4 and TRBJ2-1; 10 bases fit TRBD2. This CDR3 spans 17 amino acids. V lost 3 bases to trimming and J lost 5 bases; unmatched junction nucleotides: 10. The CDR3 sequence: CASSFISGTSVNNEQFF. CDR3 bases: TGTGCCAGCAGTTTTATTTCGGGGACTAGCGTAAACAATGAGCAGTTCTTC.

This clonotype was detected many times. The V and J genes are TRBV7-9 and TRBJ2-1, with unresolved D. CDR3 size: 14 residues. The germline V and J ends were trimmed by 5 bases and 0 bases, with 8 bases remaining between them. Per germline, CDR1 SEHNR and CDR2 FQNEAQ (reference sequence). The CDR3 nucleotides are TGTGCCAGCAGCCCCACCAGCTCCTACAATGAGCAGTTCTTC. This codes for CASSPTSSYNEQFF.

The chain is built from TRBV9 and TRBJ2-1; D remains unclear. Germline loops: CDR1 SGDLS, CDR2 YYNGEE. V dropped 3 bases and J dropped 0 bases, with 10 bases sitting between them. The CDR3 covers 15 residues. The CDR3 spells CASSGSMGSYNEQFF. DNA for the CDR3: TGTGCCAGCAGCGGATCGATGGGCTCCTACAATGAGCAGTTCTTC.

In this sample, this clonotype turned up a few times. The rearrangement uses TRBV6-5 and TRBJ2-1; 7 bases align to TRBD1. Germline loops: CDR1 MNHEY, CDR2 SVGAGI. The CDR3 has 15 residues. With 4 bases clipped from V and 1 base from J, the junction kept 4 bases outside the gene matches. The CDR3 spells CASSSRQGSYNEQFF. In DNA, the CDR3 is TGTGCCAGCAGTTCACGACAGGGATCCTACAATGAGCAGTTCTTC.

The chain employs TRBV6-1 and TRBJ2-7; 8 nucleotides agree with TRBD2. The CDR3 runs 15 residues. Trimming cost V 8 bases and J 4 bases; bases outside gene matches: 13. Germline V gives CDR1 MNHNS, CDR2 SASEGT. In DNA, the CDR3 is TGTGCCAGCGGGAGGTCGGGGACTAGTACATACGAGCAGTACTTC. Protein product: CASGRSGTSTYEQYF.

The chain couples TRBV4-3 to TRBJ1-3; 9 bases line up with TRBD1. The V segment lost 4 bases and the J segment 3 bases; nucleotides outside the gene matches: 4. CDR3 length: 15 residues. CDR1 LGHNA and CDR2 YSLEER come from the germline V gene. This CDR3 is CASSPNRGLGNTIYF. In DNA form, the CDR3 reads TGCGCCAGCAGCCCAAACAGGGGGCTTGGAAACACCATATATTTT.

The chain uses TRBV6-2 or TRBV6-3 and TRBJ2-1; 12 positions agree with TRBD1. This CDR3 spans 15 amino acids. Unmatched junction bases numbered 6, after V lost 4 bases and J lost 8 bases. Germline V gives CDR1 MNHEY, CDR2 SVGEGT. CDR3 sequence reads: CASSSPGTGGHEQFF. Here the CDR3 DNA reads TGTGCCAGCAGTTCTCCCGGGACAGGGGGCCATGAGCAGTTCTTC.

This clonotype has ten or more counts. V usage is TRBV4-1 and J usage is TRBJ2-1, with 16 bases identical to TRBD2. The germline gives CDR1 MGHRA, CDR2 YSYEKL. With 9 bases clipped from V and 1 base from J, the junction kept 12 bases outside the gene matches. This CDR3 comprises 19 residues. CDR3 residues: CASKPGGLAGGLSYNEQFF. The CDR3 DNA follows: TGCGCCAGTAAGCCAGGGGGACTAGCGGGGGGGTTGTCCTACAATGAGCAGTTCTTC.

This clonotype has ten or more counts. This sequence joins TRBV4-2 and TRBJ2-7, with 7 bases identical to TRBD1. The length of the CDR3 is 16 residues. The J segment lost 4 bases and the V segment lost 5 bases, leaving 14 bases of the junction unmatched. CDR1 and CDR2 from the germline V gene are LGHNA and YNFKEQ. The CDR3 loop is CASSSPAKGARYEQYF. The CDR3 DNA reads TGTGCCAGCAGCTCTCCCGCGAAGGGGGCACGATACGAGCAGTACTTC.

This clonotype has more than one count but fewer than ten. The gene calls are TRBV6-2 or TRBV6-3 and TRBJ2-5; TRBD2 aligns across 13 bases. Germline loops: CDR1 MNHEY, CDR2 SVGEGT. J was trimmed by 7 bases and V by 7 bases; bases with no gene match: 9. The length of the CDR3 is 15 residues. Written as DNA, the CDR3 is TGTGCCAGCACTCACGGACTAGCGGGAGCCAGGACCCAGTACTTC. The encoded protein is CASTHGLAGARTQYF.

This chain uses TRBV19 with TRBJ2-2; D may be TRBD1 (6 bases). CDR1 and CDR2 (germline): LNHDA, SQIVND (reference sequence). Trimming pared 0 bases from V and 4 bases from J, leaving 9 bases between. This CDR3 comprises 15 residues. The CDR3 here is CASSIENRATGELFF. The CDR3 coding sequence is TGTGCCAGTAGTATAGAAAACAGGGCCACCGGGGAGCTGTTTTTT. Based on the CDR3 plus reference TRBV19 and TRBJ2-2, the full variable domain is DGGITQSPKYLFRKEGQNVTLSCEQNLNHDAMYWYRQDPGQGLRLIYYSQIVNDFQKGDIAEGYSVSREKKESFPLTVTSAQKNPTAFYLCASSIENRATGELFFGEGSRLTVL.

CDR3 DNA: TGTGCCAGCAGCTACCCGAGCTCTGGAAACACCATATATTTT. It translates to CASSYPSSGNTIYF. J is TRBJ1-3 and V is TRBV7-8; unclear D gene. Germline V gives CDR1 SGHVS, CDR2 FQNEAQ. This CDR3 is 14 amino acids long. V lost 4 bases and J 0 bases, leaving 7 bases between the germline ends.

The CDR3 DNA sequence: TGTGCCATCAGTGGGTCTAGCGGGAGCAATGATGAGCAGTTCTTC. Translation gives CAISGSSGSNDEQFF. The chain recombines TRBV10-3 with TRBJ2-1, with 10 bases lining up with TRBD2. The germline CDR1 and CDR2 sequences are ENHRY and SYGVKD. The CDR3 length is 15 residues. V lost 4 bases, J lost 8 bases, and 8 bases stayed unmatched.

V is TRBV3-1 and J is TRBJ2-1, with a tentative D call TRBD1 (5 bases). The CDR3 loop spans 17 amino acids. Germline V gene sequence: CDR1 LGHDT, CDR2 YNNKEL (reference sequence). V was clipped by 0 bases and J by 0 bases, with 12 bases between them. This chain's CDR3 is CASSQDFTGSSYNEQFF. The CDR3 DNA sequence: TGTGCCAGCAGCCAAGATTTCACAGGCAGCTCCTACAATGAGCAGTTCTTC.

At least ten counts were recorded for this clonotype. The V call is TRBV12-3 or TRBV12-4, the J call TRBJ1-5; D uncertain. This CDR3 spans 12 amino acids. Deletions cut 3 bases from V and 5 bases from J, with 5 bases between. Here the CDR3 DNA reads TGTGCCAGCAGTTTTGGGGATCAGCCCCAGCATTTT. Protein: CASSFGDQPQHF.